The 18 T cell receptor beta chains in this list originate from one sample, sequenced in a study of blood T cell repertoires in COVID-19 (dated by TCRdb to about 2020). Library creation used the immunoSEQ multiplex PCR assay. TCRdb took this table from immuneACCESS and kept in-frame rearrangements with V and J called. Such tables lack part of the clones; where checked against another copy, unresolved V genes explain under half of the gap, and the rest is unexplained. The sample table shows approximately 25,000 clones, and 77% are seen once. The ten largest clones represent roughly 15% of the sample. The sample was peripheral blood. These TCRs come from a man older than 75 with active or convalescent COVID-19.

The chain combines TRBV2 with TRBJ2-7; unclear D gene. Trimming took off 7 bases at V and 2 bases at J, with 12 bases between the two ends. This CDR3 is built from 13 residues. Germline V lookup: CDR1 SNHLY, CDR2 FYNNEI. The CDR3 spells CASKATPTYEQYF. DNA for the CDR3: TGTGCCAGCAAGGCGACACCCACCTACGAGCAGTACTTC.

The chain couples TRBV2 to TRBJ2-7; D is ambiguous. Trimming pared 3 bases from V and 3 bases from J, leaving 12 bases between. The germline gives CDR1 SNHLY, CDR2 FYNNEI. This CDR3 region has 14 residues. This CDR3 is CASSDYAPGYEQYF. The CDR3 bases are TGTGCCAGCAGTGACTACGCCCCGGGCTACGAGCAGTACTTC. The whole variable domain, remainder taken from reference TRBV2 and TRBJ2-7, is EPEVTQTPSHQVTQMGQEVILRCVPISNHLYFYWYRQILGQKVEFLVSFYNNEISEKSEIFDDQFSVERPDGSNFTLKIRSTKLEDSAMYFCASSDYAPGYEQYFGPGTRLTVT.

The V gene is TRBV27, the J gene TRBJ2-7; perhaps TRBD2 as D (6 bases). Germline CDR1 reads MNHEY; CDR2 reads SMNVEV (reference sequence). The germline V and J ends were trimmed by 5 bases and 4 bases, with 15 bases remaining between them. The CDR3 has 14 amino acids. CDR3 sequence reads: CASSRGRSLYEQYF. As DNA, the CDR3 is TGTGCCAGCAGTCGGGGGAGGTCCCTTTACGAGCAGTACTTC.

V gene TRBV15 combines with J gene TRBJ2-1; TRBD1 agrees at 7 bases. The CDR3 spans 15 residues. V trimming: 0 bases; J trimming: 9 bases; junction bases outside the gene matches: 8. Per germline, CDR1 LNHNV and CDR2 YYDKDF (reference sequence). This CDR3 is CATSRDIAGQVEQFF. DNA of the CDR3: TGTGCCACCAGCAGAGATATAGCAGGACAGGTTGAGCAGTTCTTC.

The chain couples TRBV29-1 to TRBJ2-1; tentatively, D is TRBD2 (6 bases). From germline, CDR1 is SQVTM and CDR2 ANQGSEA. The CDR3 contains 12 residues. CDR3 in DNA: TGCAGTGAGACTAGATCCGGCAATGAGCAGTTCTTC. Amino acid sequence: CSETRSGNEQFF.

This chain joins TRBV7-9 and TRBJ1-1; 7 bases align to TRBD1. V lost 4 bases, J lost 1 base, and 0 bases stayed unmatched. This CDR3 region has 13 residues. Germline CDR1 and CDR2: SEHNR and FQNEAQ (reference sequence). As DNA, the CDR3 is TGTGCCAGCAGCTGGGACAGGAACACTGAAGCTTTCTTT. It translates to CASSWDRNTEAFF.

V gene TRBV12-3 or TRBV12-4 combines with J gene TRBJ2-2; D is possibly TRBD1 (5 bases). The V and J ends lost 6 bases and 7 bases respectively, with 12 bases between them. This CDR3 contains 13 residues. This CDR3 reads CASRNQGHGELFF. CDR3 DNA sequence: TGTGCCAGCAGGAACCAGGGCCACGGGGAGCTGTTTTTT.

The V call is TRBV5-5, the J call TRBJ1-4; weak D call: TRBD1 (5 bases). Germline CDR1 is SGHKS and CDR2 is YYEKEE (reference sequence). V lost 0 bases, J lost 7 bases, and 13 bases lay in between. CDR3 length: 15 residues. CDR3 bases: TGTGCCAGCAGCTTGGGACAGTCGGGTGGTGAAAAACTGTTTTTT. This translates into CASSLGQSGGEKLFF. The complete variable domain, with remaining parts taken from reference TRBV5-5 and TRBJ1-4, reads DAGVTQSPTHLIKTRGQQVTLRCSPISGHKSVSWYQQVLGQGPQFIFQYYEKEERGRGNFPDRFSARQFPNYSSELNVNALLLGDSALYLCASSLGQSGGEKLFFGSGTQLSVL.

The genes are TRBV5-4 and TRBJ2-7, with 8 positions matching TRBD1. The CDR3 is 13 residues long. V trimming: 1 base; J trimming: 7 bases; junction bases outside the gene matches: 4. Looked up from germline, CDR1 is SGHNT and CDR2 is YYREEE (reference sequence). CDR3 protein: CASSLQGANEQYF. CDR3 bases: TGTGCCAGCAGCTTGCAGGGGGCAAATGAGCAGTACTTC. Looking up the rest from reference TRBV5-4 and TRBJ2-7 gives the full variable domain: ETGVTQSPTHLIKTRGQQVTLRCSSQSGHNTVSWYQQALGQGPQFIFQYYREEENGRGNFPPRFSGLQFPNYSSELNVNALELDDSALYLCASSLQGANEQYFGPGTRLTVT.

V gene TRBV19 combines with J gene TRBJ1-2; maybe TRBD1 (5 bases). V was clipped by 2 bases and J by 4 bases, with 11 bases between them. Germline CDR1 is LNHDA and CDR2 is SQIVND (reference sequence). The CDR3 runs to 14 residues. This chain's CDR3 is CASSIRTTGYGYTF. The CDR3 DNA reads as TGTGCCAGTAGTATAAGGACAACGGGCTATGGCTACACCTTC. The whole variable domain, remainder taken from reference TRBV19 and TRBJ1-2, is DGGITQSPKYLFRKEGQNVTLSCEQNLNHDAMYWYRQDPGQGLRLIYYSQIVNDFQKGDIAEGYSVSREKKESFPLTVTSAQKNPTAFYLCASSIRTTGYGYTFGSGTRLTVV.

V usage is TRBV4-1 and J usage is TRBJ1-1; D gene uncertain. This CDR3 region has 16 residues. V was shortened by 1 base and J by 1 base, with 13 bases between the two germline ends. Germline V gene lookup returns CDR1 MGHRA and CDR2 YSYEKL. CDR3 protein: CASSQAETEQNTEAFF. DNA of the CDR3: TGCGCCAGCAGCCAAGCGGAGACGGAACAGAACACTGAAGCTTTCTTT.

V usage is TRBV10-3 and J usage is TRBJ1-2, with D tentatively TRBD1 (5 bases). There are 13 residues in the CDR3. The germline V gene encodes CDR1 ENHRY and CDR2 SYGVKD. V was cut by 7 bases and J by 5 bases, with 14 bases left in between. The CDR3 loop reads CAIKGSAIYGYTF. The CDR3 coding sequence is TGTGCCATCAAGGGGTCAGCTATTTATGGCTACACCTTC.

This chain connects TRBV18 to TRBJ2-3; no clear D. Looked up from germline, CDR1 is KGHSH and CDR2 is LQKENI. The CDR3 extends over 13 amino acids. Trimming removed 3 bases from V and 3 bases from J, with 7 bases in between. The chain's CDR3 is CASSPSVTDTQYF. As DNA, the CDR3 is TGTGCCAGCTCACCGAGTGTGACAGATACGCAGTATTTT. Full variable domain (rest looked up from reference TRBV18 and TRBJ2-3): NAGVMQNPRHLVRRRGQEARLRCSPMKGHSHVYWYRQLPEEGLKFMVYLQKENIIDESGMPKERFSAEFPKEGPSILRIQQVVRGDSAAYFCASSPSVTDTQYFGPGTRLTVL.

This chain joins TRBV7-8 and TRBJ2-4, with 11 bases lining up with TRBD2. Germline CDR1 reads SGHVS; CDR2 reads FQNEAQ. This CDR3 region has 14 residues. V lost 5 bases and J lost 5; bases outside the gene matches: 2. CDR3 coding DNA: TGTGCCAGCAGCCATAGCGGGAGGGAAAACATTCAGTACTTC. It is translated as CASSHSGRENIQYF.

For the CDR3, the DNA is TGTGCCAGCAGCCCCCCCTTAAACAATGAGCAGTTCTTC. Protein sequence: CASSPPLNNEQFF. V is TRBV28 and J is TRBJ2-1; D is unclear. Trimming pared 6 bases from V and 5 bases from J, leaving 11 bases between. This CDR3 is built from 13 residues. The germline CDR1 and CDR2 sequences are MDHEN and SYDVKM.

V gene TRBV6-5 combines with J gene TRBJ1-1; possibly TRBD1 for D (5 bases). Trimming took off 4 bases at V and 1 base at J, with 13 bases between the two ends. This CDR3 contains 15 residues. Per the germline V gene, CDR1 is MNHEY and CDR2 is SVGAGI. DNA of the CDR3: TGTGCCAGCAGTTTTACGGGACTGCGGAACACTGAAGCTTTCTTT. This sequence encodes CASSFTGLRNTEAFF.

The chain recombines TRBV9 with TRBJ1-1; D is unclear. CDR1 and CDR2 (germline): SGDLS, YYNGEE. Trimming stripped 0 bases from V and 9 bases from J, with 15 bases between. This CDR3 spans 14 amino acids. Here the CDR3 DNA reads TGTGCCAGCAGCGTAGGTTCGTTTGAGGCTAAAGCTTTCTTT. Its translation is CASSVGSFEAKAFF.

Only one count was recorded for this clone. V and J are TRBV5-1 and TRBJ2-1; possible D gene TRBD2, 6 bases. Per germline, CDR1 SGHRS and CDR2 YFSETQ. This CDR3 is built from 15 residues. V lost 0 bases to trimming and J lost 6 bases, with 13 bases between them. The CDR3 loop is CASSLGLVGRNEQFF. DNA for the CDR3: TGCGCCAGCAGCTTGGGACTAGTAGGTCGCAATGAGCAGTTCTTC.